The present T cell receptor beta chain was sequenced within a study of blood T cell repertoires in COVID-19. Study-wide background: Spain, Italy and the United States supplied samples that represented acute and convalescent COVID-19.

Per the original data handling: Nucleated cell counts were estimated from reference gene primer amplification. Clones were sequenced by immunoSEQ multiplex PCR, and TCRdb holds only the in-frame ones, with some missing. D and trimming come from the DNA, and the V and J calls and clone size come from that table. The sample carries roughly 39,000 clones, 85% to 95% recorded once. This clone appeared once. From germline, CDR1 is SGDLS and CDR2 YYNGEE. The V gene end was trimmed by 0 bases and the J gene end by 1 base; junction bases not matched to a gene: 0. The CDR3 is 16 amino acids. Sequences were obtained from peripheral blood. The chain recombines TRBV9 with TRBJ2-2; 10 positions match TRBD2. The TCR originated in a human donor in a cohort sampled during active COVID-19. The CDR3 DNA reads TGTGCCAGCAGCGTAGGACTAGCGGGGAACACCGGGGAGCTGTTTTTT. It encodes CASSVGLAGNTGELFF.